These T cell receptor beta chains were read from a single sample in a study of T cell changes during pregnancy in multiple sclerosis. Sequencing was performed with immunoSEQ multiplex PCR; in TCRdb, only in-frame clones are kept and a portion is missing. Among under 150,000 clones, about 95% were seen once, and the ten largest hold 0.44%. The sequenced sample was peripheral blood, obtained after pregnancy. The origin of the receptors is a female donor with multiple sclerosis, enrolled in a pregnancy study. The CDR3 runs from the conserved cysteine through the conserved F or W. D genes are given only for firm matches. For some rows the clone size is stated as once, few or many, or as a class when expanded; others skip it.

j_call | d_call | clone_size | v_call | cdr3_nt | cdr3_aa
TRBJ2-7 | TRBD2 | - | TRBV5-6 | TGTGCCAGCAGGTTTGGGGGGGAGCCCGAGCAGTACTTC | CASRFGGEPEQYF
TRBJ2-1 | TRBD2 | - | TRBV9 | TGTGCCAGCAGCGTATCCGGCGGGAGCTCCTACAATGAGCAGTTCTTC | CASSVSGGSSYNEQFF
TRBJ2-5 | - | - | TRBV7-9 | TGTGCCAGCAGCGCAGTGCTGGAGACCCAGTACTTC | CASSAVLETQYF
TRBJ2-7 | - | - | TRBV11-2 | TGTGCCAGCAGCTTATCAGGTGGTCCCTACGAGCAGTACTTC | CASSLSGGPYEQYF
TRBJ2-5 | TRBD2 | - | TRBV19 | TGTGCCAGTAGAACTATGGCGGGAGTAAGGGAGACCCAGTACTTC | CASRTMAGVRETQYF
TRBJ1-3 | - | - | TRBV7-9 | TGTGCCAGCAGCTTGGACAGAACCTATTCTGGAAACACCATATATTTT | CASSLDRTYSGNTIYF
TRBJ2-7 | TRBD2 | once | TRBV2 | TGTGCCAGCAGCGATCTAAGGACTAGCGGATCCTACGAGCAGTACTTC | CASSDLRTSGSYEQYF
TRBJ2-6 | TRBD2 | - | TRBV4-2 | TGTGCCAGCAGCCAAGGTCAACGGGACTATTCCAACGTCCTGACTTTC | CASSQGQRDYSNVLTF
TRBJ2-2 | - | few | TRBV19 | TGTGCCAGTAGTACCCCCGTCGGGAGAGCCGCCGGGGAGCTGTTTTTT | CASSTPVGRAAGELFF
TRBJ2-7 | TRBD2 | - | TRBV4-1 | TGCGCCAGCAGCCTCCCCAGCGACACTAGCGGGACCTCCTACGAGCAGTACTTC | CASSLPSDTSGTSYEQYF
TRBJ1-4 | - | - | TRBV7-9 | TGTGCCAGCAGCTTACTGGCAGGATCTAATGAAAAACTGTTTTTT | CASSLLAGSNEKLFF
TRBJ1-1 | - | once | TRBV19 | TGTGCCAGTAAGAGGGTAGAGAACACTGAAGCTTTCTTT | CASKRVENTEAFF
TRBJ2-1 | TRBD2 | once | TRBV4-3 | TGCGCCAGCAGCCAAGATCGTAGCGGGACCTTCTACAATGAGCAGTTCTTC | CASSQDRSGTFYNEQFF